The rows below give T cell receptor beta chains drawn from one sample of a study of blood T cell repertoires in COVID-19. Using immunoSEQ multiplex PCR, the repertoire was profiled, and TCRdb retains in-frame clones only, with some absent. The data show hundreds of thousands of clones, over 75% seen once. The sequenced sample consisted of PBMCs or T cells enriched from blood (not recorded which). The receptors shown here come from a woman between 40 and 50 years old with acute COVID-19. Each CDR3 is given with its conserved first and last residue. D genes are given only for firm matches. For some rows the clone size is stated as once, few or many, or as a class when expanded; others skip it.

J gene: TRBJ2-7
clone size: NA
D gene: NA
V gene: TRBV3-1/TRBV3-2
CDR3 protein: CASSQAPGSYEQYF
CDR3 DNA: TGTGCCAGCAGCCAAGCCCCGGGTTCCTACGAGCAGTACTTC

J gene: TRBJ1-5
clone size: NA
D gene: NA
V gene: TRBV6-5
CDR3 protein: CASSYSGRGGNQPQHF
CDR3 DNA: TGTGCCAGCAGTTACTCAGGCCGGGGGGGCAATCAGCCCCAGCATTTT

J gene: TRBJ1-5
clone size: NA
D gene: TRBD1
V gene: TRBV10-3
CDR3 protein: CAISEGDRGPFQPQHF
CDR3 DNA: TGTGCCATCAGTGAAGGAGACAGGGGGCCATTTCAGCCCCAGCATTTT

J gene: TRBJ2-5
clone size: NA
D gene: TRBD2
V gene: TRBV5-4
CDR3 protein: CASSLQRGGPETQYF
CDR3 DNA: TGTGCCAGCAGCTTACAGCGGGGGGGCCCTGAGACCCAGTACTTC

J gene: TRBJ1-5
clone size: NA
D gene: TRBD1
V gene: TRBV19
CDR3 protein: CASSGQGARQPQHF
CDR3 DNA: TGTGCCAGTAGTGGACAGGGGGCGCGGCAGCCCCAGCATTTT

J gene: TRBJ1-6
clone size: NA
D gene: TRBD1
V gene: TRBV30
CDR3 protein: CAWSGTGLSYNSPLHF
CDR3 DNA: TGTGCCTGGAGTGGGACAGGACTCTCCTATAATTCACCCCTCCACTTT

J gene: TRBJ2-7
clone size: NA
D gene: NA
V gene: TRBV5-8
CDR3 protein: CASSLSAYEQYF
CDR3 DNA: TGTGCCAGCAGCTTGTCGGCCTACGAGCAGTACTTC

J gene: TRBJ2-5
clone size: NA
D gene: TRBD2
V gene: TRBV6-5
CDR3 protein: CASSWTSLDQETQYF
CDR3 DNA: TGTGCCAGCAGTTGGACTAGCCTAGACCAAGAGACCCAGTACTTC

J gene: TRBJ2-1
clone size: NA
D gene: NA
V gene: TRBV7-9
CDR3 protein: CASPFEQFF
CDR3 DNA: TGTGCCAGCCCCTTTGAGCAGTTCTTC

J gene: TRBJ1-2
clone size: NA
D gene: TRBD1
V gene: TRBV18
CDR3 protein: CASSPGTGQGDYGYTF
CDR3 DNA: TGTGCCAGCTCACCAGGGACAGGGCAAGGAGACTATGGCTACACCTTC

J gene: TRBJ2-1
clone size: NA
D gene: TRBD2
V gene: TRBV4-2
CDR3 protein: CASSLTSGGAYNEQFF
CDR3 DNA: TGTGCCAGCAGCCTTACTAGCGGGGGGGCCTACAATGAGCAGTTCTTC

J gene: TRBJ2-3
clone size: NA
D gene: TRBD2
V gene: TRBV7-9
CDR3 protein: CASRRAGNTDTQYF
CDR3 DNA: TGTGCCAGCAGGCGAGCGGGGAACACAGATACGCAGTATTTT

J gene: TRBJ1-4
clone size: NA
D gene: NA
V gene: TRBV27
CDR3 protein: CASSSVFNEKLFF
CDR3 DNA: TGTGCCAGCAGTTCTGTGTTTAATGAAAAACTGTTTTTT

J gene: TRBJ2-3
clone size: NA
D gene: NA
V gene: TRBV15
CDR3 protein: CATSRDQTDTQYF
CDR3 DNA: TGTGCCACCAGCAGAGATCAGACAGATACGCAGTATTTT

J gene: TRBJ2-7
clone size: once
D gene: NA
V gene: TRBV5-5
CDR3 protein: CASSLKSSYEQYF
CDR3 DNA: TGTGCCAGCAGCTTGAAGAGCTCCTACGAGCAGTACTTC

J gene: TRBJ1-2
clone size: NA
D gene: TRBD1
V gene: TRBV19
CDR3 protein: CASSTDRERDGYTF
CDR3 DNA: TGTGCCAGTAGCACGGACAGGGAGCGGGATGGCTACACCTTC

J gene: TRBJ2-2
clone size: NA
D gene: NA
V gene: TRBV5-1
CDR3 protein: CASSLARPANTGELFF
CDR3 DNA: TGCGCCAGCAGCTTGGCCAGGCCAGCGAACACCGGGGAGCTGTTTTTT

J gene: TRBJ1-1
clone size: NA
D gene: TRBD1
V gene: TRBV7-8
CDR3 protein: CASSKTGGDTEAFF
CDR3 DNA: TGTGCCAGCAGCAAGACAGGGGGGGACACTGAAGCTTTCTTT

J gene: TRBJ1-1
clone size: NA
D gene: TRBD1
V gene: TRBV18
CDR3 protein: CASSPGQGEAEAFF
CDR3 DNA: TGTGCCAGCTCACCAGGACAGGGGGAGGCTGAAGCTTTCTTT

J gene: TRBJ1-4
clone size: NA
D gene: TRBD1
V gene: TRBV7-9
CDR3 protein: CASSLGLVGQGVSNEKLFF
CDR3 DNA: TGTGCCAGCAGCTTAGGTCTGGTCGGACAGGGGGTTTCTAATGAAAAACTGTTTTTT

J gene: TRBJ1-2
clone size: few
D gene: TRBD1
V gene: TRBV12-3/TRBV12-4
CDR3 protein: CASSTDRGYGYTF
CDR3 DNA: TGTGCCAGCAGTACTGACAGGGGCTATGGCTACACCTTC

J gene: TRBJ2-5
clone size: NA
D gene: NA
V gene: TRBV24-1
CDR3 protein: CATSDFFGGKETQYF
CDR3 DNA: TGTGCCACCAGTGATTTCTTCGGAGGGAAAGAGACCCAGTACTTC

J gene: TRBJ1-1
clone size: once
D gene: NA
V gene: TRBV30
CDR3 protein: CAWSSGGNTEAFF
CDR3 DNA: TGTGCCTGGAGTTCCGGCGGGAACACTGAAGCTTTCTTT

J gene: TRBJ1-5
clone size: NA
D gene: NA
V gene: TRBV10-2
CDR3 protein: CASSDYNSQPQHF
CDR3 DNA: TGCGCCAGCAGTGACTATAACAGTCAGCCCCAGCATTTT

J gene: TRBJ1-1
clone size: NA
D gene: NA
V gene: TRBV30
CDR3 protein: CAQGMNTEAFF
CDR3 DNA: TGTGCCCAGGGGATGAACACTGAAGCTTTCTTT

J gene: TRBJ2-1
clone size: NA
D gene: TRBD2
V gene: TRBV4-1
CDR3 protein: CASSQALAGADSYNEQFF
CDR3 DNA: TGCGCCAGCAGCCAAGCCCTAGCGGGGGCCGACTCCTACAATGAGCAGTTCTTC

J gene: TRBJ1-5
clone size: NA
D gene: NA
V gene: TRBV7-9
CDR3 protein: CASSVQGQPQHF
CDR3 DNA: TGTGCCAGCAGCGTACAGGGACAGCCCCAGCATTTT

J gene: TRBJ2-2
clone size: NA
D gene: TRBD2
V gene: TRBV10-2
CDR3 protein: CASRISGGATGELFF
CDR3 DNA: TGCGCCAGCCGGATTAGCGGGGGGGCCACCGGGGAGCTGTTTTTT

J gene: TRBJ2-5
clone size: NA
D gene: TRBD1
V gene: TRBV6-5
CDR3 protein: CASRSGTGLGSAQYF
CDR3 DNA: TGTGCCAGCAGGAGCGGGACAGGGCTCGGGTCGGCCCAGTACTTC

J gene: TRBJ1-1
clone size: NA
D gene: NA
V gene: TRBV5-4
CDR3 protein: CASSTQQEMNTEAFF
CDR3 DNA: TGTGCCAGCAGCACTCAACAGGAGATGAACACTGAAGCTTTCTTT

J gene: TRBJ1-2
clone size: NA
D gene: NA
V gene: TRBV19
CDR3 protein: CASSKGAAGDDGYTF
CDR3 DNA: TGTGCCAGTAGTAAAGGGGCGGCGGGGGACGATGGCTACACCTTC

J gene: TRBJ2-2
clone size: once
D gene: TRBD1
V gene: TRBV29-1
CDR3 protein: CSVLGQAATGELFF
CDR3 DNA: TGCAGCGTCCTCGGACAGGCGGCCACCGGGGAGCTGTTTTTT

J gene: TRBJ1-2
clone size: once
D gene: NA
V gene: TRBV4-1
CDR3 protein: CASSQVVRRPGFYGYTF
CDR3 DNA: TGCGCCAGCAGCCAAGTAGTTCGGCGGCCGGGGTTCTATGGCTACACCTTC

J gene: TRBJ1-5
clone size: NA
D gene: NA
V gene: TRBV1
CDR3 protein: CTSSPGTAYQPQHF
CDR3 DNA: TGCACCAGCAGCCCTGGGACAGCGTACCAGCCCCAGCATTTT

J gene: TRBJ1-4
clone size: NA
D gene: TRBD1
V gene: TRBV2
CDR3 protein: CASSEGLAGGGEKLFF
CDR3 DNA: TGTGCCAGCAGTGAAGGGTTGGCAGGGGGCGGAGAAAAACTGTTTTTT

J gene: TRBJ1-4
clone size: few
D gene: TRBD1
V gene: TRBV5-5
CDR3 protein: CASSSGTGEEKLFF
CDR3 DNA: TGTGCCAGCAGCAGCGGGACAGGGGAAGAAAAACTGTTTTTT

J gene: TRBJ1-1
clone size: NA
D gene: NA
V gene: TRBV6-5
CDR3 protein: CASTPDLSNTEAFF
CDR3 DNA: TGTGCCAGCACTCCAGACTTATCGAACACTGAAGCTTTCTTT

J gene: TRBJ2-7
clone size: NA
D gene: NA
V gene: TRBV19
CDR3 protein: CASSQGGGYEQYF
CDR3 DNA: TGTGCCAGTAGTCAGGGAGGGGGCTACGAGCAGTACTTC

J gene: TRBJ2-4
clone size: NA
D gene: NA
V gene: TRBV3-1/TRBV3-2
CDR3 protein: CASSLPGENIQYF
CDR3 DNA: TGTGCCAGCAGCCTACCCGGGGAAAACATTCAGTACTTC

J gene: TRBJ1-2
clone size: NA
D gene: TRBD1
V gene: TRBV5-1
CDR3 protein: CASSGDRGLDYGYTF
CDR3 DNA: TGCGCCAGCAGCGGCGACAGGGGGCTAGACTATGGCTACACCTTC

J gene: TRBJ2-2
clone size: NA
D gene: NA
V gene: TRBV15
CDR3 protein: CATSRDFFWKGSGTGELFF
CDR3 DNA: TGTGCCACCAGCAGAGATTTTTTCTGGAAGGGGTCGGGCACCGGGGAGCTGTTTTTT

J gene: TRBJ1-1
clone size: NA
D gene: TRBD1
V gene: TRBV19
CDR3 protein: CASSTRGRFGNTEAFF
CDR3 DNA: TGTGCCAGTAGTACCAGGGGGCGATTTGGAAACACTGAAGCTTTCTTT

J gene: TRBJ1-3
clone size: NA
D gene: TRBD1
V gene: TRBV6-6
CDR3 protein: CASSGGTGNGNTIYF
CDR3 DNA: TGTGCCAGCAGTGGGGGGACAGGGAATGGAAACACCATATATTTT

J gene: TRBJ2-5
clone size: NA
D gene: NA
V gene: TRBV5-6
CDR3 protein: CASSTGLFQETQYF
CDR3 DNA: TGTGCCAGCAGCACCGGACTGTTCCAAGAGACCCAGTACTTC

J gene: TRBJ1-2
clone size: once
D gene: NA
V gene: TRBV12-3/TRBV12-4
CDR3 protein: CASSNDIFGYTF
CDR3 DNA: TGTGCCAGCAGTAATGACATCTTTGGCTACACCTTC

J gene: TRBJ1-6
clone size: NA
D gene: TRBD1
V gene: TRBV4-1
CDR3 protein: CASSQDARQGDSPLHF
CDR3 DNA: TGCGCCAGCAGCCAAGATGCTCGACAGGGAGATTCACCCCTCCACTTT

J gene: TRBJ1-5
clone size: NA
D gene: NA
V gene: TRBV10-1
CDR3 protein: CARTREGESGNQPQHF
CDR3 DNA: TGCGCCAGGACTCGGGAGGGCGAATCGGGCAATCAGCCCCAGCATTTT